This T cell receptor beta chain came from a study of blood T cell repertoires in COVID-19. The germline V gene encodes CDR1 LNHDA and CDR2 SQIVND (reference sequence). V gave up 6 bases and J gave up 5 bases; unmatched junction bases: 12. The CDR3 sequence is 16 residues long. Profiling relied on immunoSEQ multiplex PCR, and the TCRdb table lists in-frame clones only, not all of them. The sample has 130,000 to 150,000 clones; 80% to 90% are singletons. V usage is TRBV19 and J usage is TRBJ2-2, with 7 bases that match TRBD1. Sequenced input: peripheral blood. The TCR sequence derives from a human donor with acute or convalescent COVID-19. The donor label of this sample is uncertain. CDR3 bases: TGTGCCAGTAGGGCCCTCAACAGGGGCCGGACCGGGGAGCTGTTTTTT. This translates into CASRALNRGRTGELFF.